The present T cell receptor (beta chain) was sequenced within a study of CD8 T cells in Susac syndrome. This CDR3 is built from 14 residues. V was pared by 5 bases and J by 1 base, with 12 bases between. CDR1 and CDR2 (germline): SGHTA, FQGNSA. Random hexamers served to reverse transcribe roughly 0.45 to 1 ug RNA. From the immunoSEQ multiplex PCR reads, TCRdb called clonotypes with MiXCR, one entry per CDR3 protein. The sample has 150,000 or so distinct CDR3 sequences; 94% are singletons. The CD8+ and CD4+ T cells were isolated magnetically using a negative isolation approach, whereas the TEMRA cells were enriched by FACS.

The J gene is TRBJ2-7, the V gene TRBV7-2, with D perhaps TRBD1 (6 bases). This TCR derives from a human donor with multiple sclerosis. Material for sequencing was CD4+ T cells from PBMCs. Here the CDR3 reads CASSLWGQSYEQYF. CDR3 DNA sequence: TGTGCCAGCAGCCTCTGGGGGCAGTCCTACGAGCAGTACTTC.